This T cell receptor (beta chain) was captured in a study of blood T cell repertoires in COVID-19. Study-wide background: COVID-19 samples, acute and convalescent, were from the United States, Italy and Spain. PBMCs, B-cell-depleted T cells, or T cells provided the cDNA or gDNA that made up the material.

The length of the CDR3 is 15 residues. Looked up from germline, CDR1 is MGHDK and CDR2 is SYGVNS. Trimming cost V 4 bases and J 4 bases, with 14 bases left between them. There are a few counts of this clone. Method: immunoSEQ multiplex PCR; TCRdb's copy keeps in-frame clones and lacks some. The table lists about 55,000 clones, around 83% of them singletons. The rearrangement joins TRBV25-1 to TRBJ1-5, with D possibly being TRBD1 (6 bases). This clonotype was obtained from an older woman with acute or convalescent COVID-19. Sequenced: peripheral blood. The CDR3 loop reads CASSGDGQPNQPQHF. In DNA form, the CDR3 reads TGTGCCAGCAGTGGGGACGGACAGCCAAATCAGCCCCAGCATTTT.